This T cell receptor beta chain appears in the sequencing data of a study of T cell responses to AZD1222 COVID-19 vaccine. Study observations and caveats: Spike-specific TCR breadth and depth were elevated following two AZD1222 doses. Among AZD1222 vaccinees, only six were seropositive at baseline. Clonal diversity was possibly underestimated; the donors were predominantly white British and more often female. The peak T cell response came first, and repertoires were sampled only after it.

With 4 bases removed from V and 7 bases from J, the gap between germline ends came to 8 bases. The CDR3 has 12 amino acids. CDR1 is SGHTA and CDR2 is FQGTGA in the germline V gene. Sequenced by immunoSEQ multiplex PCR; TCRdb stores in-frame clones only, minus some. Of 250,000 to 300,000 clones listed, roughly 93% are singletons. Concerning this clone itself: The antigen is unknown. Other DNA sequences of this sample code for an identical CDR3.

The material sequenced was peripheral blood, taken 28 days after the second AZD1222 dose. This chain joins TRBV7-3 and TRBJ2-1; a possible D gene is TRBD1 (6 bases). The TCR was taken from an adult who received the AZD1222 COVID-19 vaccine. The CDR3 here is CASSSTGNEQFF. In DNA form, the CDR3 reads TGTGCCAGCAGCTCAACAGGGAATGAGCAGTTCTTC.